This TCR beta chain originates from a study of identical twins. Study observations and caveats: Abundant beta clonotypes from cord blood bore fewer insertions; memory repertoires lacked this pattern. Models underestimated TCR alpha sharing (out-of-frame) in monozygotic twins.

The cDNA had a unique molecular identifier and a template-switch universal primer site. TCRdb reprocessed the 5' RACE reads with MiXCR, giving one entry per CDR3 protein. The sample lists about 660,000 distinct CDR3 sequences, 8.6% occurring once. This clonotype has more than one count but fewer than ten. Antigen unknown. Germline V gene lookup returns CDR1 LNHDA and CDR2 SQIVND (reference sequence). Germline trimming cut 6 bases from V and 3 bases from J; bases unmatched to any gene: 6. This CDR3 region has 14 residues. The same data also went into a second study, on yellow fever vaccine responses in identical twins. As reported in that work: Twins reportedly showed a vaccine T cell response that seemed partly convergent and partly personalized.

The clonotype was recovered from a young woman in good health. Sequencing input: PBMCs. The chain is built from TRBV19 and TRBJ2-5; the match to TRBD2 covers 8 bases. The DNA of the CDR3 is TGTGCCAGTAGCCACCGGGGGGGAGAAGAGACCCAGTACTTC. Amino acids: CASSHRGGEETQYF.